The 10 T cell receptor beta chains given below trace back to one sample, sequenced in a study of blood T cell repertoires in COVID-19. Generated by immunoSEQ multiplex PCR, the TCRdb table keeps only in-frame clones and is missing some. The table shows more than 300,000 clones, with around 87% occurring only once. Input material: peripheral blood. The receptors were sampled from a woman in her 30s with COVID-19, enrolled during active disease.

V gene TRBV7-2 combines with J gene TRBJ2-2; TRBD2 matches at 11 bases. Germline assignment: CDR1 SGHTA and CDR2 FQGNSA. The ends lost 5 bases at V and 4 bases at J; junction bases unmatched: 15. The CDR3 extends over 19 amino acids. In DNA, the CDR3 is TGTGCCAGCAGCCCTCCACCGGGACTAGCGGAGTCGGCCACCGGGGAGCTGTTTTTT. Residues: CASSPPPGLAESATGELFF. The variable domain in full, with the rest retrieved from reference TRBV7-2 and TRBJ2-2, is GAGVSQSPSNKVTEKGKDVELRCDPISGHTALYWYRQSLGQGLEFLIYFQGNSAPDKSGLPSDRFSAERTGGSVSTLTIQRTQQEDSAVYLCASSPPPGLAESATGELFFGEGSRLTVL.

This chain uses TRBV24-1 with TRBJ1-5; TRBD1 matches 7 bases. The CDR3 has 15 residues. CDR1 and CDR2 from the germline V gene are KGHDR and SFDVKD. Losses at the gene ends were 7 bases for V and 2 bases for J; bases not matched to a gene: 7. The CDR3 DNA reads TGTGCCACCAGCCAAACAGGGGTCGGCAATCAGCCCCAGCATTTT. Translation gives CATSQTGVGNQPQHF.

The chain employs TRBV5-1 and TRBJ2-7; perhaps TRBD1 as D (6 bases). This CDR3 has 13 residues. Trimming stripped 2 bases from V and 3 bases from J, with 9 bases between. From germline, CDR1 is SGHRS and CDR2 YFSETQ. The CDR3 spells CASSLRDNYEQYF. For the CDR3, the DNA is TGCGCCAGCAGCTTAAGGGACAACTACGAGCAGTACTTC. Full variable domain (rest looked up from reference TRBV5-1 and TRBJ2-7): KAGVTQTPRYLIKTRGQQVTLSCSPISGHRSVSWYQQTPGQGLQFLFEYFSETQRNKGNFPGRFSGRQFSNSRSEMNVSTLELGDSALYLCASSLRDNYEQYFGPGTRLTVT.

This rearrangement joins TRBV11-2 to TRBJ1-4; TRBD1 matches 10 bases. Germline V lookup: CDR1 SGHAT, CDR2 FQNNGV. The CDR3 consists of 14 residues. V was pared by 4 bases and J by 8 bases, with 4 bases of the junction left unmatched. The CDR3 DNA reads as TGTGCCAGCAGCTCCGGGACAGGGGAGGAAAAACTGTTTTTT. Translated, it gives CASSSGTGEEKLFF.

The chain uses TRBV7-3 and TRBJ2-5; D is ambiguous. Germline CDR1 and CDR2: SGHTA and FQGTGA. The V end was cut by 1 base, the J end by 0 bases, with 3 bases between. The CDR3 sequence is 13 residues long. This CDR3 reads CASSLNNQETQYF. The CDR3 nucleotides read TGTGCCAGCAGCTTAAACAACCAAGAGACCCAGTACTTC.

This clone was seen a handful of times. V is TRBV10-1 and J is TRBJ1-4; 7 bases agree with TRBD1. Germline V lookup: CDR1 WNHNN, CDR2 SYGVQD (reference sequence). CDR3 length: 13 residues. The ends lost 5 bases at V and 8 bases at J; junction bases unmatched: 5. The DNA of the CDR3 is TGCGCCAGCAGTAAAGGGGGCGACGAAAAACTGTTTTTT. Translated, it gives CASSKGGDEKLFF.

The chain links TRBV6-5 to TRBJ2-4; tentative D call: TRBD1 (6 bases). The V gene lost 1 base and the J gene lost 9 bases, with 16 bases spanning the gap. Germline assignment: CDR1 MNHEY and CDR2 SVGAGI. The CDR3 totals 15 residues. The DNA of the CDR3 is TGTGCCAGCAGTTACTGGGGAAACAGGGAAGGCATTCAGTACTTC. Translating gives CASSYWGNREGIQYF.

The chain is built from TRBV27 and TRBJ2-3; 12 bases map to TRBD2. CDR1 is MNHEY and CDR2 is SMNVEV in the germline V gene (reference sequence). The V gene end was trimmed by 7 bases and the J gene end by 2 bases; junction bases not matched to a gene: 4. The CDR3 loop spans 15 amino acids. The CDR3 bases are TGTGCCAGCAAGCTAGCGGGAGGGCCCACAGATACGCAGTATTTT. It encodes CASKLAGGPTDTQYF.

V usage is TRBV4-1 and J usage is TRBJ2-7; no clear D gene. V lost 0 bases to trimming and J lost 3 bases, with 12 bases between them. CDR1 is MGHRA, CDR2 YSYEKL, per germline. The CDR3 length is 15 residues. The CDR3 nucleotides read TGCGCCAGCAGCCAAGATCCGACTCCGCGCTACGAGCAGTACTTC. Translation gives CASSQDPTPRYEQYF.

The CDR3 is CSVAREGDQPQHF. DNA of the CDR3: TGCAGCGTTGCCCGCGAGGGGGATCAGCCCCAGCATTTT. V and J are TRBV29-1 and TRBJ1-5; D perhaps matches TRBD1 (6 bases). V lost 4 bases and J 5 bases, leaving 12 bases between the germline ends. The germline gives CDR1 SQVTM, CDR2 ANQGSEA. This CDR3 contains 13 residues. Together with reference TRBV29-1 and TRBJ1-5, the CDR3 gives the full variable domain: SAVISQKPSRDICQRGTSLTIQCQVDSQVTMMFWYRQQPGQSLTLIATANQGSEATYESGFVIDKFPISRPNLTFSTLTVSNMSPEDSSIYLCSVAREGDQPQHFGDGTRLSIL.